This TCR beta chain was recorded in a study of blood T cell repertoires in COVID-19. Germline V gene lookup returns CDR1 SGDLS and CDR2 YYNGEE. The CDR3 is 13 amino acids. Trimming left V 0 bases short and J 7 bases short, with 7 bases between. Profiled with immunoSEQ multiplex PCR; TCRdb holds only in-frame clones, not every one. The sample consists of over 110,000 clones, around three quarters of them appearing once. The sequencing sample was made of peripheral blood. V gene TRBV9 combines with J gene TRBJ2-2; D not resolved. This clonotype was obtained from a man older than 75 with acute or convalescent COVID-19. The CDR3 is CASSVGPGGELFF. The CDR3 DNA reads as TGTGCCAGCAGCGTAGGTCCGGGCGGGGAGCTGTTTTTT.